This T cell receptor (beta chain) emerged from a study of STAT3 mutations in large granular lymphocyte leukemia. At the level of the study: Among longitudinally sequenced T-LGLL patients, roughly half had canonical activating STAT3 mutations detected.

The CDR3 contains 14 residues. V lost 6 bases and J 6 bases, leaving 19 bases between the germline ends. The germline V gene has CDR1 SGDLS and CDR2 YYNGEE. Broader study findings: At least one immunodominant TCR beta clonotype appeared in every T-cell large granular lymphocyte leukemia patient.

Each sample's TCRbeta library yielded on average approximately 41,000 productive templates. Sequencing was performed with immunoSEQ multiplex PCR; in TCRdb, only in-frame clones are kept and a portion is missing. The sample lists 9,000 to 9,500 clones, around nine tenths occurring once. With respect to this clone: Its specificity is unknown.

The sequencing sample was made of peripheral blood mononuclear cells. The sequence was collected from an elderly man with T-cell large granular lymphocyte leukemia. Some clones in this sample may be carry-over from other donors' samples. This rearrangement joins TRBV9 to TRBJ2-7; D call uncertain. Here the CDR3 reads CASTRNDGWGEQYF. The DNA of the CDR3 is TGTGCCAGCACCAGAAATGACGGCTGGGGCGAGCAGTACTTC.